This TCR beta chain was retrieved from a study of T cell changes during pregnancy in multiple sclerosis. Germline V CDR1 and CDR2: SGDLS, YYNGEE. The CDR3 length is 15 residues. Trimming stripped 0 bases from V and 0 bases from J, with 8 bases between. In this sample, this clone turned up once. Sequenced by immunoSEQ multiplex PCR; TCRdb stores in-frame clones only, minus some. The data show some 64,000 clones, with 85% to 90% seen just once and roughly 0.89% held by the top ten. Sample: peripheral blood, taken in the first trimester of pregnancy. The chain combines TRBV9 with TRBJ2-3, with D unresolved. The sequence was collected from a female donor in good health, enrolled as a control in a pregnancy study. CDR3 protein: CASSVAEASTDTQYF. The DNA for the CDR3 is TGTGCCAGCAGCGTAGCTGAGGCGAGCACAGATACGCAGTATTTT.